The rows below give T cell receptor beta chains drawn from one sample of a study of cytomegalovirus exposure and HLA in healthy donors. Here immunoSEQ multiplex PCR was the method, and the copy in TCRdb shows in-frame clones only, minus some. The table shows 150,000 to 200,000 clones, with around 77% occurring only once. Material for sequencing was PBMCs. All receptors derive from a man aged 60-69 years in good health and CMV-seronegative. The CDR3 runs from the conserved cysteine through the conserved F or W. The D gene is left open where the match is weak. Clone sizes are given selectively: once, few, many, or a class where the clone is expanded.

cdr3_nt cdr3_aa cdr3_length j_call d_call clone_size v_call
TGTGCCAGCAGTTTCCCGTCTACAGGGGGCGCGATTGAAGGCTACACCTTC CASSFPSTGGAIEGYTF 17 TRBJ1-2 TRBD1 . TRBV28
TGTGCCAGCAGCAACCTAGCGGGAGGGGACAATGAGCAGTTCTTC CASSNLAGGDNEQFF 15 TRBJ2-1 TRBD2 . TRBV9
TGTGCCAGCAGCGTTCCGACTAGCGGCACAGATACGCAGTATTTT CASSVPTSGTDTQYF 15 TRBJ2-3 TRBD2 . TRBV9
TGTGCCAGCAGCTTCGTGAGCACAGATACGCAGTATTTT CASSFVSTDTQYF 13 TRBJ2-3 . . TRBV11-3
TGTGCCAGCAGCTTATATAGCACCGGGGAGCTGTTTTTT CASSLYSTGELFF 13 TRBJ2-2 . . TRBV11-2
TGTGCCAGCAGTGAATACGGGGTGGCTGGAAACACCATATATTTT CASSEYGVAGNTIYF 15 TRBJ1-3 . . TRBV6-1
TGTGCCACCAGCAGAGACCTAGCGGGGGGGAGCACAGATACGCAGTATTTT CATSRDLAGGSTDTQYF 17 TRBJ2-3 TRBD2 . TRBV15
TGTGCCAGCAGCTTAGGAGCGGGATTCAATCAGCCCCAGCATTTT CASSLGAGFNQPQHF 15 TRBJ1-5 . . TRBV7-6
TGTGCCAGCAGTGATGGAGTCTTGATCGACGAGCAGTACTTC CASSDGVLIDEQYF 14 TRBJ2-7 . few TRBV5-5
TGTGCCAGCAGTTTAGCGGGAGCTGGTTACAATGAGCAGTTCTTC CASSLAGAGYNEQFF 15 TRBJ2-1 TRBD2 . TRBV6-5
TGCGCCAGCAGCTTGGCTGGGACTAGCGGGTACGAGCAGTACTTC CASSLAGTSGYEQYF 15 TRBJ2-7 TRBD2 . TRBV5-1
TGTGCCAGCAGCAGCGGGACTAGCGGGAGCCCCTACGAGCAGTACTTC CASSSGTSGSPYEQYF 16 TRBJ2-7 TRBD2 . TRBV13
TGTGCCAGCAGCTACACAGATACCACTGGAAACACCATATATTTT CASSYTDTTGNTIYF 15 TRBJ1-3 . . TRBV6-1
TGTGCCAGCAGCTTAGCGCCTAGCGGTGGTGAGCAGTTCTTC CASSLAPSGGEQFF 14 TRBJ2-1 TRBD2 . TRBV7-9
TGCGCCAGTGGGACAGCGCAAGAGACCCAGTACTTC CASGTAQETQYF 12 TRBJ2-5 TRBD1 few TRBV5-1
TGCGCCAGCAGCCCCCGGACAGCCTCCCAAGAGACCCAGTACTTC CASSPRTASQETQYF 15 TRBJ2-5 . once TRBV4-1
TGTGCCAGCAGTTACTCCCCGACAGGGTATGAAAAACTGTTTTTT CASSYSPTGYEKLFF 15 TRBJ1-4 TRBD1 . TRBV6-5
TGCGCCAGCACGGAGCGGCAAAACCAAGAGACCCAGTACTTC CASTERQNQETQYF 14 TRBJ2-5 . . TRBV5-1
TGTGCCAGCAGCCAAGATTTAGAGGGCGAGGGTGAAAAACTGTTTTTT CASSQDLEGEGEKLFF 16 TRBJ1-4 . . TRBV4-2
TGTGCCAGCAGTGAACCCACGGCGGGAAGAGGGCATGAGCAGTTCTTC CASSEPTAGRGHEQFF 16 TRBJ2-1 . . TRBV25-1